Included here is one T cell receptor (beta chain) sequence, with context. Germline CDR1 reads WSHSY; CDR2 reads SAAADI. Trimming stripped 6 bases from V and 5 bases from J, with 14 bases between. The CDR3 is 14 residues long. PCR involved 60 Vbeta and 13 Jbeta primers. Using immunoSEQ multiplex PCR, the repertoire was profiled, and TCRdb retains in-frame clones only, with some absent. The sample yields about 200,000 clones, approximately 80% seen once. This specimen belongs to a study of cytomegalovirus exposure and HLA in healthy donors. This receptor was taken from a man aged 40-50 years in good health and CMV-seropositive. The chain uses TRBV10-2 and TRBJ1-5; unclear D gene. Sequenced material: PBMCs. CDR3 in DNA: TGCGCCAGCAGCCCAGGAGGGTCCCATCAGCCCCAGCATTTT. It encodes CASSPGGSHQPQHF.